What follows describes a single T cell receptor beta chain. Its target is unknown. Trimming removed 5 bases at V and 6 bases at J, with 12 bases between. Germline values: CDR1 SGHRS, CDR2 YFSETQ. CDR3 length: 13 amino acids. Study outcomes and limitations: Tumor Tregs overlapped most with tumor, then blood, naive CD4+ cells.

Full-length variable regions came from constant-region reverse primers plus semi-nested Nested Universal Primer A PCR. TCRdb called the 5' RACE reads again in MiXCR, with one record for every CDR3 protein. The repertoire has about 50,000 distinct CDR3 sequences, more than 25% of them found once; the top ten carry 2.1%. Sequenced material: naive CD4+ T cells sorted from blood. As to subset: naive CD4+ T cells, CD4+CD45RA+CD25-. The clonotype comes from a female donor with breast cancer. The chain uses TRBV5-1 and TRBJ1-5; a weak D match, TRBD1 (5 bases). The CDR3 coding sequence is TGCGCCAGCAGTTATATGGGGGGTCAGCCCCAGCATTTT. Translated: CASSYMGGQPQHF.